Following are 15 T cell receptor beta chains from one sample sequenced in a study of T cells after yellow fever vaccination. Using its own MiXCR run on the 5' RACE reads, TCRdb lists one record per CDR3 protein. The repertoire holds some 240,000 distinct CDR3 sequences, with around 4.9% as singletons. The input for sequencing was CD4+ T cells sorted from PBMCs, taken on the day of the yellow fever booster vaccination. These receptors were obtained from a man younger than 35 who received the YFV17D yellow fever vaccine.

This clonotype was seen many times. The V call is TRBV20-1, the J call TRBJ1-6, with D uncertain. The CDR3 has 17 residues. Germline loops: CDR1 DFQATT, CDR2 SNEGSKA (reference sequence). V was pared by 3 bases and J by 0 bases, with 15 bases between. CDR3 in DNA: TGCAGTGCTAGGGCCTACACGGCGAGCTCCTATAATTCACCCCTCCACTTT. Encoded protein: CSARAYTASSYNSPLHF.

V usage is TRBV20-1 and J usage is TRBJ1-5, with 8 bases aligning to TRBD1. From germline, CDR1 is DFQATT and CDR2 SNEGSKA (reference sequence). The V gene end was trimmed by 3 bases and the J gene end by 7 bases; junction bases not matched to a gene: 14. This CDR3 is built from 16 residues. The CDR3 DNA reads TGCAGTGCTAGGGACCTACAGGGGGTCATTCGGCAGCCCCAGCATTTT. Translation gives CSARDLQGVIRQPQHF.

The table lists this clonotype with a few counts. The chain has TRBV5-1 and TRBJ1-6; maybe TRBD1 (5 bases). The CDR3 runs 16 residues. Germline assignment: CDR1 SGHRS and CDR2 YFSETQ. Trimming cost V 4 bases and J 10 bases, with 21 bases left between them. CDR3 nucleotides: TGCGCCAGCAGCCCGCCAGGACCCCGGGGGGGGTCACCCCTCCACTTT. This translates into CASSPPGPRGGSPLHF.

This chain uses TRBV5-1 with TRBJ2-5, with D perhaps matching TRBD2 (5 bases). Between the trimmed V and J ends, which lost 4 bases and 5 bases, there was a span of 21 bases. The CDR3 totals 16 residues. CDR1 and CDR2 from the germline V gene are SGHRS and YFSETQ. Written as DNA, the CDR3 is TGCGCCAGCAGCCCGGGGATGGACGCCCGGCAGGAGACCCAGTACTTC. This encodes CASSPGMDARQETQYF. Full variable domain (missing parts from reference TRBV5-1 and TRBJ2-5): KAGVTQTPRYLIKTRGQQVTLSCSPISGHRSVSWYQQTPGQGLQFLFEYFSETQRNKGNFPGRFSGRQFSNSRSEMNVSTLELGDSALYLCASSPGMDARQETQYFGPGTRLLVL.

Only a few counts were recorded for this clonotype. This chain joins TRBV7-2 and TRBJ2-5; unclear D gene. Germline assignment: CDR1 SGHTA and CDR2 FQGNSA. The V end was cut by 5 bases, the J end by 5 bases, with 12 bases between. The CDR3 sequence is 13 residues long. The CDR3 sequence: CASSPDGRETQYF. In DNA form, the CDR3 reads TGTGCCAGCAGCCCGGACGGCCGGGAGACCCAGTACTTC.

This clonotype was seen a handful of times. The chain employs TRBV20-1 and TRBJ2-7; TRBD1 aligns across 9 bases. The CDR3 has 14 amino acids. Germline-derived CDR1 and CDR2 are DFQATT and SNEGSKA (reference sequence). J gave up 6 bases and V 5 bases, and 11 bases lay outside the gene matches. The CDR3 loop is CSAGRTGDPREQYF. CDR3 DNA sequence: TGCAGTGCTGGTCGGACAGGGGACCCGCGCGAGCAGTACTTC.

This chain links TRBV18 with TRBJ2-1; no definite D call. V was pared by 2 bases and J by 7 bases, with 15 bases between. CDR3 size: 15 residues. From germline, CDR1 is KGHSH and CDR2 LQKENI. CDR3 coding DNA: TGTGCCAGCTCACCAGGTCTTGCCCAATTGAATGAGCAGTTCTTC. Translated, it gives CASSPGLAQLNEQFF.

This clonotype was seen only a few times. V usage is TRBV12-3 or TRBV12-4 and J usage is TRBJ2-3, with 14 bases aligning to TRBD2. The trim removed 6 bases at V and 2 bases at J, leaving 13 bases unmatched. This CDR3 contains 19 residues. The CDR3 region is CASSSGLAGGSSFTDTQYF. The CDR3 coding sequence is TGTGCCAGCAGCTCCGGACTAGCGGGGGGTTCCTCCTTCACAGATACGCAGTATTTT.

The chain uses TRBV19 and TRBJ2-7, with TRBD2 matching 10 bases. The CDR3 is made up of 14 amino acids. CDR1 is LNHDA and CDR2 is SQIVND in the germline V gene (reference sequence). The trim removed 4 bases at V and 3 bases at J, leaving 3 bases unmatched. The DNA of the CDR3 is TGTGCCAGTAGTACACTAGCGGGGAACTACGAGCAGTACTTC. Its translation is CASSTLAGNYEQYF.

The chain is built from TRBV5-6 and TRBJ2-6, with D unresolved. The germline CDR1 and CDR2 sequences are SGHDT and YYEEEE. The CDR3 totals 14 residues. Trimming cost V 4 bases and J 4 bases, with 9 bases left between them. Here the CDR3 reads CASSPVVGANVLTF. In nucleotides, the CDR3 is TGTGCCAGCAGCCCTGTTGTGGGGGCCAACGTCCTGACTTTC.

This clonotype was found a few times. The CDR3 is CASSPWRTSTDTQYF. The CDR3 DNA follows: TGTGCCAGCAGCCCTTGGAGAACTAGCACAGATACGCAGTATTTT. The gene calls are TRBV7-2 and TRBJ2-3, with no clear D. CDR1 SGHTA and CDR2 FQGNSA come from the germline V gene. The V end lost 5 bases, the J end lost 0 bases, and 12 bases lay between the germline ends. CDR3 size: 15 residues.

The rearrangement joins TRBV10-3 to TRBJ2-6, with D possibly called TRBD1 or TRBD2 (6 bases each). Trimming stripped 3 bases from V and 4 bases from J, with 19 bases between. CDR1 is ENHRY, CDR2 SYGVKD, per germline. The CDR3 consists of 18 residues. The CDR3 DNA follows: TGTGCCATCAGTGACCCCCGAGGAGGGGGGTTAGGGGCCAACGTCCTGACTTTC. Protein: CAISDPRGGGLGANVLTF.

The CDR3 loop reads CASSLALAGVSGELFF. DNA for the CDR3: TGTGCCAGCAGCTTAGCCCTAGCGGGGGTCTCCGGGGAGCTGTTTTTT. This chain uses TRBV7-9 with TRBJ2-2, with 10 bases fitting TRBD2. CDR1 and CDR2 (germline): SEHNR, FQNEAQ (reference sequence). The V segment lost 0 bases and the J segment 6 bases; nucleotides outside the gene matches: 4. The CDR3 contains 16 residues. The full variable domain, with the rest looked up from reference TRBV7-9 and TRBJ2-2, is DTGVSQNPRHKITKRGQNVTFRCDPISEHNRLYWYRQTLGQGPEFLTYFQNEAQLEKSRLLSDRFSAERPKGSFSTLEIQRTEQGDSAMYLCASSLALAGVSGELFFGEGSRLTVL.

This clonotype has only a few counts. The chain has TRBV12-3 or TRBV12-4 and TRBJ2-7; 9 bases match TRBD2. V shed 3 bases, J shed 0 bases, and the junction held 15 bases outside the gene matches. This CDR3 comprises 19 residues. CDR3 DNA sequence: TGTGCCAGCAGTTTGCGTAGCGGGGGCCTGCGGATTGGCTCCTACGAGCAGTACTTC. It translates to CASSLRSGGLRIGSYEQYF.

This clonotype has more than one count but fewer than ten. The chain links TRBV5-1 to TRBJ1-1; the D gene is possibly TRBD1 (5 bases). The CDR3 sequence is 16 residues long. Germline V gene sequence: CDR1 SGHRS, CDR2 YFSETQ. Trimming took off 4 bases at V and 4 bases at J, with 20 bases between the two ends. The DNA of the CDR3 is TGCGCCAGCAGCCCCTCCACGGGGCATCGGGGCACTGAAGCTTTCTTT. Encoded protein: CASSPSTGHRGTEAFF.